Below, 19 T cell receptor beta chains from the same sample are listed, as sequenced in a study of T cell responses to AZD1222 COVID-19 vaccine. TCRdb's table, derived via immunoSEQ multiplex PCR, lists solely in-frame clones and lacks some. The sample has 90,000 to 110,000 clones; approximately 89% are singletons. The sequenced sample was peripheral blood, obtained 28 days after the second AZD1222 dose. The receptors come from an adult who received the AZD1222 COVID-19 vaccine.

The chain has TRBV9 and TRBJ2-6; D remains unclear. CDR3 size: 15 residues. Germline CDR1 reads SGDLS; CDR2 reads YYNGEE. V gave up 3 bases and J gave up 0 bases, with 7 bases separating them. This CDR3 reads CASSGYSSGANVLTF. CDR3 DNA: TGTGCCAGCAGCGGTTATTCCTCTGGGGCCAACGTCCTGACTTTC.

The chain recombines TRBV19 with TRBJ2-7; maybe TRBD1 (5 bases). Germline-derived CDR1 and CDR2 are LNHDA and SQIVND (reference sequence). The CDR3 contains 13 residues. Between the trimmed V and J ends, which lost 5 bases and 3 bases, there was a span of 11 bases. The CDR3: CASSVVQGYEQYF. CDR3 nucleotides: TGTGCCAGTAGTGTCGTTCAGGGCTACGAGCAGTACTTC.

The CDR3: CASSRTQAPYEQYF. Here the CDR3 DNA reads TGTGCCAGTAGTCGAACCCAGGCGCCCTACGAGCAGTACTTC. The chain combines TRBV19 with TRBJ2-7; D unresolved. V was pared by 5 bases and J by 2 bases, with 13 bases between. Germline V gene sequence: CDR1 LNHDA, CDR2 SQIVND (reference sequence). This CDR3 spans 14 amino acids.

The rearrangement links TRBV28 to TRBJ1-6; D is unresolved. The CDR3 is made up of 13 amino acids. Deletions cut 8 bases from V and 9 bases from J, with 14 bases between. Germline V lookup: CDR1 MDHEN, CDR2 SYDVKM. The CDR3 bases are TGTGCCAGCCGACACTTAGAGGGTTCACCCCTCCACTTT. Protein product: CASRHLEGSPLHF.

The gene calls are TRBV7-9 and TRBJ2-2; perhaps TRBD2 as D (6 bases). Between the trimmed V and J ends, which lost 5 bases and 7 bases, there was a span of 8 bases. Germline assignment: CDR1 SEHNR and CDR2 FQNEAQ (reference sequence). The CDR3 contains 12 residues. The CDR3 loop reads CASSPAGGELFF. DNA for the CDR3: TGTGCCAGCAGCCCAGCGGGCGGGGAGCTGTTTTTT.

The V and J genes are TRBV28 and TRBJ1-5; TRBD1 is a possible D gene (6 bases). The V gene's germline CDR1 is MDHEN and CDR2 SYDVKM. This CDR3 spans 14 amino acids. V lost 6 bases to trimming and J lost 5 bases, with 14 bases between them. In DNA form, the CDR3 reads TGTGCCAGCAGGACACAGGGCTTCGATCAGCCCCAGCATTTT. It encodes CASRTQGFDQPQHF.

V usage is TRBV9 and J usage is TRBJ2-2; D gene unclear. Germline V gene data show CDR1 as SGDLS and CDR2 as YYNGEE. V lost 0 bases to trimming and J lost 7 bases, with 7 bases between them. The CDR3 consists of 13 residues. The CDR3 DNA sequence: TGTGCCAGCAGCGTAGGAGAATACGGGGAGCTGTTTTTT. Translating gives CASSVGEYGELFF. The full variable domain, in which reference TRBV9 and TRBJ2-2 provide the parts outside the CDR3, is DSGVTQTPKHLITATGQRVTLRCSPRSGDLSVYWYQQSLDQGLQFLIQYYNGEERAKGNILERFSAQQFPDLHSELNLSSLELGDSALYFCASSVGEYGELFFGEGSRLTVL.

DNA for the CDR3: TGTGCCAGCAGCTTAGGAGGGGGCGTTGGAAACACCATATATTTT. Translated: CASSLGGGVGNTIYF. The genes are TRBV13 and TRBJ1-3; 7 bases are shared with TRBD1. The length of the CDR3 is 15 residues. CDR1 and CDR2 (germline): PRHDT, FYEKMQ (reference sequence). V lost 0 bases to trimming and J lost 3 bases; unmatched junction nucleotides: 2.

This chain uses TRBV7-2 with TRBJ2-1; 8 bases map to TRBD2. This CDR3 spans 14 amino acids. The germline V gene encodes CDR1 SGHTA and CDR2 FQGNSA. Trimming cost V 1 base and J 5 bases; bases outside gene matches: 1. In DNA, the CDR3 is TGTGCCAGCAGCTTAGAGCGGGGGAACAATGAGCAGTTCTTC. Encoded protein: CASSLERGNNEQFF. Combining the CDR3 with reference TRBV7-2 and TRBJ2-1 gives the whole variable domain GAGVSQSPSNKVTEKGKDVELRCDPISGHTALYWYRQSLGQGLEFLIYFQGNSAPDKSGLPSDRFSAERTGGSVSTLTIQRTQQEDSAVYLCASSLERGNNEQFFGPGTRLTVL.

This chain joins TRBV5-1 and TRBJ2-7; unclear D gene. V was pared by 6 bases and J by 7 bases, with 26 bases between. The CDR3 consists of 16 residues. Germline CDR1 reads SGHRS; CDR2 reads YFSETQ. CDR3 bases: TGCGCCAGCAACCCAAGTCTCACTATTGGGGTCGGGGAGCAGTACTTC. This gives the protein CASNPSLTIGVGEQYF.

This sequence joins TRBV6-4 and TRBJ2-3, with TRBD2 as a possible D gene (6 bases). The V gene's germline CDR1 is MRHNA and CDR2 SNTAGT. CDR3 length: 15 residues. Trimming cost V 5 bases and J 0 bases, with 12 bases left between them. DNA of the CDR3: TGTGCCAGCAGTCGAACTAGCAGTAGCACAGATACGCAGTATTTT. Its translation: CASSRTSSSTDTQYF.

The gene calls are TRBV4-1 and TRBJ2-7; 7 nucleotides match TRBD2. The CDR3 is 16 amino acids. The ends lost 1 base at V and 7 bases at J; junction bases unmatched: 13. Germline-derived CDR1 and CDR2 are MGHRA and YSYEKL. In nucleotides, the CDR3 is TGCGCCAGCAGCCAAGTAATCAGGACTAGGTACTGGGAGCAGTACTTC. Encoded protein: CASSQVIRTRYWEQYF.

This chain uses TRBV5-4 with TRBJ2-7, with TRBD2 matching 13 bases. CDR1 and CDR2 from the germline V gene are SGHNT and YYREEE (reference sequence). The CDR3 has 15 residues. J gave up 3 bases and V 3 bases, and 3 bases lay outside the gene matches. The CDR3 here is CASSSGLAGLYEQYF. Written as DNA, the CDR3 is TGTGCCAGCAGCTCGGGACTAGCGGGGCTCTACGAGCAGTACTTC.

This clone is a singleton in its sample. The rearrangement links TRBV2 to TRBJ1-5; D remains ambiguous. V lost 7 bases and J lost 9, with 16 bases in between. The CDR3 contains 13 residues. The germline V gene has CDR1 SNHLY and CDR2 FYNNEI. The chain's CDR3 is CASKSSGGGPQHF. The CDR3 coding sequence is TGTGCCAGCAAGTCTTCGGGCGGTGGGCCCCAGCATTTT.

CDR3 amino acids: CASSPGGEKLFF. For the CDR3, the DNA is TGTGCCAGCAGTCCCGGGGGGGAAAAACTGTTTTTT. V and J are TRBV27 and TRBJ1-4; the D gene is possibly TRBD1 (5 bases). V was shortened by 5 bases and J by 8 bases, with 9 bases between the two germline ends. Germline loops: CDR1 MNHEY, CDR2 SMNVEV (reference sequence). The CDR3 spans 12 residues.

J is TRBJ2-3 and V is TRBV9; 7 nucleotides agree with TRBD2. CDR1 is SGDLS, CDR2 YYNGEE, per germline. The V segment lost 3 bases and the J segment 0 bases; nucleotides outside the gene matches: 13. This CDR3 has 18 residues. The CDR3 sequence: CASSGTRYRQASTDTQYF. The DNA for the CDR3 is TGTGCCAGCAGCGGGACTAGGTACCGCCAAGCTAGCACAGATACGCAGTATTTT.

The chain links TRBV7-3 to TRBJ2-1, with TRBD1 matching 7 bases. Germline values: CDR1 SGHTA, CDR2 FQGTGA. V shed 6 bases and J 4 bases; nucleotides not matched to a gene: 3. The CDR3 spans 13 residues. CDR3 bases: TGTGCCAGCAGTTCGACAGGGTACAATGAGCAGTTCTTC. Translation gives CASSSTGYNEQFF.

V usage is TRBV19 and J usage is TRBJ2-7; D gene uncertain. This CDR3 contains 14 residues. V lost 3 bases and J 7 bases, leaving 16 bases between the germline ends. The germline V gene encodes CDR1 LNHDA and CDR2 SQIVND (reference sequence). The CDR3 region is CASSIVLRPEEQYF. The DNA for the CDR3 is TGTGCCAGTAGTATTGTTCTCAGGCCGGAGGAGCAGTACTTC.

The chain recombines TRBV6-2 or TRBV6-3 with TRBJ2-3; D gene ambiguous. V was trimmed by 5 bases and J by 1 base, leaving 13 bases between them. From germline, CDR1 is MNHEY and CDR2 SVGEGT. The CDR3 totals 15 residues. The CDR3 DNA sequence: TGTGCCAGCAGTGACCCCCCCTCGGGCACAGATACGCAGTATTTT. This encodes CASSDPPSGTDTQYF.